Following are 26 T cell receptor beta chains from one sample sequenced in a study of T cells in localized non-small cell lung cancer. Profiling relied on immunoSEQ multiplex PCR, and the TCRdb table lists in-frame clones only, not all of them. The sample has tens of thousands of clones, 75% to 95% seen once; the top ten hold 6.9%. The material sequenced was peripheral blood, taken before any cancer treatment. These receptors all come from a woman between 35 and 75 years old with stage I lung adenocarcinoma.

The rearrangement joins TRBV6-5 to TRBJ1-2; D may be TRBD1 (5 bases). The V gene lost 7 bases and the J gene lost 5 bases, with 14 bases spanning the gap. This CDR3 has 13 amino acids. CDR1 and CDR2 from the germline V gene are MNHEY and SVGAGI. The CDR3 region is CASKRGGSYGYTF. Written as DNA, the CDR3 is TGTGCCAGCAAAAGGGGAGGGTCATATGGCTACACCTTC.

CDR3 nucleotide sequence: TGTGCCACCAGCCGGACAGGGGGCGGCACAGATACGCAGTATTTT. Its protein product is CATSRTGGGTDTQYF. The V gene is TRBV15, the J gene TRBJ2-3; 11 bases align to TRBD1. V trimming: 5 bases; J trimming: 1 base; junction bases outside the gene matches: 2. Germline values: CDR1 LNHNV, CDR2 YYDKDF (reference sequence). The CDR3 spans 15 residues.

The chain uses TRBV18 and TRBJ2-1; D remains ambiguous. Trimming took 6 bases from V and 7 from J, leaving 10 bases between them. CDR3 size: 12 residues. Germline V gene data show CDR1 as KGHSH and CDR2 as LQKENI. DNA of the CDR3: TGTGCCAGCTCCCCGAATTCTAATGAGCAGTTCTTC. Its translation is CASSPNSNEQFF.

The rearrangement joins TRBV7-9 to TRBJ2-1, with TRBD2 matching 7 bases. This CDR3 comprises 17 residues. In germline, CDR1 is SEHNR, CDR2 FQNEAQ (reference sequence). J was trimmed by 8 bases and V by 4 bases; bases with no gene match: 17. DNA of the CDR3: TGTGCCAGCAGCTCTCTTGTAGCGGGTGCCCCCCCCGATGAGCAGTTCTTC. It codes for CASSSLVAGAPPDEQFF.

The chain couples TRBV7-6 to TRBJ2-7; D unresolved. The germline V and J ends were trimmed by 5 bases and 4 bases, with 21 bases remaining between them. The CDR3 has 16 amino acids. Germline V lookup: CDR1 SGHVS, CDR2 FNYEAQ. Here the CDR3 reads CASSPELTPRLYEQYF. As DNA, the CDR3 is TGTGCCAGCAGCCCCGAGCTGACCCCGAGGTTGTACGAGCAGTACTTC.

This chain links TRBV30 with TRBJ2-2; TRBD2 matches at 12 bases. V shed 2 bases, J shed 6 bases, and the junction held 13 bases outside the gene matches. This CDR3 is built from 18 residues. The V gene's germline CDR1 is GTSNPN and CDR2 SVGIG (reference sequence). CDR3 nucleotide sequence: TGTGCCTGGAGTTTCCGGACTAGCGGGAAATCTATGGCCGGGGAGCTGTTTTTT. This codes for CAWSFRTSGKSMAGELFF.

The chain combines TRBV2 with TRBJ2-7, with D possibly being TRBD1 or TRBD2 (5 bases each). Looked up from germline, CDR1 is SNHLY and CDR2 is FYNNEI. V lost 7 bases, J lost 2 bases, and 15 bases lay in between. CDR3 size: 14 residues. This CDR3 is CASKWWDLTYEQYF. CDR3 nucleotides: TGTGCCAGCAAGTGGTGGGACCTCACCTACGAGCAGTACTTC. Drawing the rest from reference TRBV2 and TRBJ2-7, the complete variable domain is EPEVTQTPSHQVTQMGQEVILRCVPISNHLYFYWYRQILGQKVEFLVSFYNNEISEKSEIFDDQFSVERPDGSNFTLKIRSTKLEDSAMYFCASKWWDLTYEQYFGPGTRLTVT.

This clone was counted once. The chain carries TRBV6-6 and TRBJ2-1; D call uncertain. Germline CDR1 is MNHNY and CDR2 is SVGAGI (reference sequence). V lost 6 bases and J 7 bases, leaving 13 bases between the germline ends. The CDR3 spans 13 residues. CDR3 nucleotide sequence: TGTGCCAGCAGCCTCCCGGCCTGGAATGAGCAGTTCTTC. Protein product: CASSLPAWNEQFF.

The CDR3 sequence: CASSLGLLAGETQYF. The DNA for the CDR3 is TGTGCCAGCAGCCTGGGTCTATTAGCGGGAGAGACCCAGTACTTC. V is TRBV9 and J is TRBJ2-5; TRBD2 matches at 7 bases. The germline gives CDR1 SGDLS, CDR2 YYNGEE. J gave up 4 bases and V 4 bases, and 10 bases lay outside the gene matches. The CDR3 runs 15 residues.

The rearrangement links TRBV7-2 to TRBJ2-3, with 8 bases fitting TRBD1. The CDR3 runs to 14 residues. CDR1 is SGHTA, CDR2 FQGNSA, per germline. V lost 2 bases and J lost 8; bases outside the gene matches: 6. The DNA of the CDR3 is TGTGCCAGCAGCTTATCTTCGACAGGGGCTACGCAGTATTTT. Amino acid sequence: CASSLSSTGATQYF. The full variable domain, rest sourced from reference TRBV7-2 and TRBJ2-3, is GAGVSQSPSNKVTEKGKDVELRCDPISGHTALYWYRQSLGQGLEFLIYFQGNSAPDKSGLPSDRFSAERTGGSVSTLTIQRTQQEDSAVYLCASSLSSTGATQYFGPGTRLTVL.

The table lists this clone with a count of one. The rearrangement joins TRBV9 to TRBJ2-4, with a possible D match to TRBD1 (6 bases). This CDR3 spans 15 amino acids. Trimming cost V 3 bases and J 6 bases, with 16 bases left between them. Per the germline V gene, CDR1 is SGDLS and CDR2 is YYNGEE. CDR3 in amino acids: CASSADTGFGNIQYF. DNA of the CDR3: TGTGCCAGCAGCGCAGATACAGGGTTCGGAAACATTCAGTACTTC.

V is TRBV5-6 and J is TRBJ1-2, with TRBD1 as a possible D gene (5 bases). Per germline, CDR1 SGHDT and CDR2 YYEEEE. V was shortened by 0 bases and J by 7 bases, with 13 bases between the two germline ends. The length of the CDR3 is 14 residues. DNA for the CDR3: TGTGCCAGCAGCTTGGGGCAGGGAGAACGTGGCTACACCTTC. As protein: CASSLGQGERGYTF.

The chain is built from TRBV27 and TRBJ2-7, with 7 bases identical to TRBD2. CDR1 and CDR2 from the germline V gene are MNHEY and SMNVEV (reference sequence). With 4 bases clipped from V and 4 bases from J, the junction kept 10 bases outside the gene matches. The CDR3 runs 15 residues. CDR3 protein: CASSYGTTLWYEQYF. The DNA for the CDR3 is TGTGCCAGCAGTTATGGGACTACACTTTGGTACGAGCAGTACTTC.

This chain uses TRBV28 with TRBJ2-7; D gene ambiguous. The CDR3 runs to 13 residues. V lost 2 bases and J lost 1, with 6 bases in between. CDR1 is MDHEN and CDR2 is SYDVKM in the germline V gene. The CDR3 protein is CASSLSPSYEQYF. The DNA of the CDR3 is TGTGCCAGCAGTTTAAGCCCATCCTACGAGCAGTACTTC.

This clone was recorded only once. Germline and junction disagree at one end, which may indicate a read error. This rearrangement joins TRBV28 to TRBJ2-3, with 8 nucleotides matching TRBD2. Germline CDR1 and CDR2: MDHEN and SYDVKM. This CDR3 has 16 residues. The CDR3 DNA follows: TGTGTCAGCAGTTTATTTGGAGCGGGGGCCCGAGATACGCAGTATTTT. Residues: CVSSLFGAGARDTQYF. The variable domain in full, completed from reference TRBV28 and TRBJ2-3, reads DVKVTQSSRYLVKRTGEKVFLECVQDMDHENMFWYRQDPGLGLRLIYFSYDVKMKEKGDIPEGYSVSREKKERFSLILESASTNQTSMYLCVSSLFGAGARDTQYFGPGTRLTVL.

The rearrangement joins TRBV11-2 to TRBJ2-5; the match to TRBD2 covers 11 bases. The CDR3 extends over 17 amino acids. V dropped 1 base and J dropped 2; count of bases not matched to a gene: 6. Germline-derived CDR1 and CDR2 are SGHAT and FQNNGV. CDR3 coding DNA: TGTGCCAGCAGCTTAGGATTAGCGGGAGGGTTGCAAGAGACCCAGTACTTC. Encoded protein: CASSLGLAGGLQETQYF.

The V gene is TRBV7-2, the J gene TRBJ2-7; 13 bases are a match to TRBD2. The CDR3 extends over 15 amino acids. Germline loops: CDR1 SGHTA, CDR2 FQGNSA. Trimming took 5 bases from V and 4 from J; bases not matched to a gene: 5. CDR3 DNA: TGTGCCAGCAGCCCGACTAGCGGGAGGTATTACGAGCAGTACTTC. It codes for CASSPTSGRYYEQYF.

CDR3 region: CASSGTATYGYTF. CDR3 nucleotide sequence: TGTGCCAGCAGTGGGACAGCGACCTATGGCTACACCTTC. The chain has TRBV28 and TRBJ1-2; 7 bases are a match to TRBD1. Germline CDR1 reads MDHEN; CDR2 reads SYDVKM. Trimming took 5 bases from V and 4 from J; bases not matched to a gene: 4. The length of the CDR3 is 13 residues.

This clone has only one observation. This chain links TRBV6-6 with TRBJ1-6; D is undetermined. Per the germline V gene, CDR1 is MNHNY and CDR2 is SVGAGI (reference sequence). This CDR3 is built from 14 residues. The V end was cut by 6 bases, the J end by 7 bases, with 13 bases between. In nucleotides, the CDR3 is TGTGCCAGCAGGGTCAACCTCGGCAATTCACCCCTCCACTTT. It codes for CASRVNLGNSPLHF.

The rearrangement links TRBV12-5 to TRBJ1-2; no clear D gene. Between the trimmed V and J ends, which lost 6 bases and 8 bases, there was a span of 7 bases. The CDR3 contains 10 residues. Germline V gene sequence: CDR1 LGHNT, CDR2 FRNRAP. The CDR3 DNA is TGTGCTAGTGGCGGTAACGGCTACACCTTC. It yields the protein CASGGNGYTF.

The V gene is TRBV19, the J gene TRBJ1-1; no firm D call. The CDR3 spans 13 residues. Germline CDR1 is LNHDA and CDR2 is SQIVND (reference sequence). Trimming cost V 7 bases and J 5 bases, with 14 bases left between them. The CDR3 DNA reads TGTGCCAGTATCGGTCCTTGGGTAACTGAAGCTTTCTTT. Residues: CASIGPWVTEAFF.

The table lists this clone with a few counts. The chain uses TRBV27 and TRBJ2-7; 7 nucleotides match TRBD2. CDR1 and CDR2 from the germline V gene are MNHEY and SMNVEV (reference sequence). V shed 3 bases and J 5 bases; nucleotides not matched to a gene: 7. The CDR3 runs 14 residues. The CDR3 coding sequence is TGTGCCAGCAGTTTTCGACGGCGGGAGCACGAGCAGTACTTC. Protein: CASSFRRREHEQYF.

The J gene is TRBJ2-1, the V gene TRBV4-3, with D tentatively TRBD1 (6 bases). CDR1 LGHNA and CDR2 YSLEER come from the germline V gene. The CDR3 has 14 residues. V was clipped by 4 bases and J by 10 bases, with 17 bases between them. CDR3 amino acids: CASSPQQGSLEQFF. The CDR3 region has the DNA TGCGCCAGCAGCCCCCAGCAGGGGAGCTTAGAGCAGTTCTTC.

The rearrangement joins TRBV7-9 to TRBJ1-5; D is possibly TRBD1 (6 bases). The V gene's germline CDR1 is SEHNR and CDR2 FQNEAQ (reference sequence). The V end lost 5 bases, the J end lost 7 bases, and 15 bases lay between the germline ends. The CDR3 is made up of 14 amino acids. The CDR3 bases are TGTGCCAGCAGCCTTACAGGGCGAGACCAGCCCCAGCATTTT. Its protein product is CASSLTGRDQPQHF. Using reference TRBV7-9 and TRBJ1-5 for the parts outside the CDR3, the full variable domain is DTGVSQNPRHKITKRGQNVTFRCDPISEHNRLYWYRQTLGQGPEFLTYFQNEAQLEKSRLLSDRFSAERPKGSFSTLEIQRTEQGDSAMYLCASSLTGRDQPQHFGDGTRLSIL.

The chain employs TRBV19 and TRBJ1-2, with D possibly TRBD1 on 5 matching bases. This CDR3 region has 12 residues. Germline CDR1 is LNHDA and CDR2 is SQIVND (reference sequence). Trimming shortened V by 5 bases and J by 10 bases, and 14 bases separated the two germline ends. The CDR3 reads CASSLQGFDYTF. In DNA form, the CDR3 reads TGTGCCAGTAGTCTCCAGGGTTTCGACTACACCTTC.

The chain links TRBV27 to TRBJ2-3; D remains ambiguous. V was pared by 3 bases and J by 6 bases, with 4 bases between. This CDR3 has 11 residues. Germline CDR1 and CDR2: MNHEY and SMNVEV (reference sequence). This CDR3 is CASSFGDTQYF. Here the CDR3 DNA reads TGTGCCAGCAGTTTTGGGGATACGCAGTATTTT.